This T cell receptor beta chain was found in a study of T cell responses to AZD1222 COVID-19 vaccine. General study points: At baseline, just five to seven AZD1222 recipients tested seropositive. With dominance at 160-218 and 743-854, vaccine-associated CD4 TCRs spanned spike. Samples come after the peak T cell response, not at day 14. The donors showed a predominance of white British ancestry and of females, with possible underestimation of clonal diversity.

Germline V gene lookup returns CDR1 MNHNY and CDR2 SVGAGI (reference sequence). The V end was cut by 2 bases, the J end by 14 bases, with 16 bases between. The length of the CDR3 is 14 residues. Some clones are missing from TCRdb's copy, which holds only in-frame ones; the method was immunoSEQ multiplex PCR. The sample has tens of thousands of clones; 85% are singletons. A remark on this clone: Its cognate antigen is unknown.

The sequence came from an adult who received the AZD1222 COVID-19 vaccine. The rearrangement links TRBV6-6 to TRBJ1-6; unclear D gene. Sample: peripheral blood, taken 28 days after the second AZD1222 dose. CDR3 protein: CASSYGPDGSTLHF. DNA of the CDR3: TGTGCCAGCAGTTACGGGCCTGACGGATCCACCCTCCACTTT.